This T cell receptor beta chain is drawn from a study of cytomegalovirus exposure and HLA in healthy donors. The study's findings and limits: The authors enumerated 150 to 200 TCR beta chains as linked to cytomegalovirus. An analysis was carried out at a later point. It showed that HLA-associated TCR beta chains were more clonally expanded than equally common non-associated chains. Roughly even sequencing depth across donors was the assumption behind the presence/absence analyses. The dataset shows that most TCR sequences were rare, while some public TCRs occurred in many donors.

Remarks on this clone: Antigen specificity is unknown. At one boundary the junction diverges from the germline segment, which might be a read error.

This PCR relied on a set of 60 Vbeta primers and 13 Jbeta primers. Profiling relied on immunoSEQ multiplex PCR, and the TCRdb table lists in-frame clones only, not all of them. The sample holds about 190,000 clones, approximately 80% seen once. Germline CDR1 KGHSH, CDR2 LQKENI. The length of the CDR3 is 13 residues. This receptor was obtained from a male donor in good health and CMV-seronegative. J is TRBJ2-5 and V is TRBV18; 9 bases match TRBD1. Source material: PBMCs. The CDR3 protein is CASSQDRGEAQYF. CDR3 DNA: TGTGCCAGCTCACAGGACAGGGGAGAGGCCCAGTACTTC.